This entry describes one TCR beta chain. This sample was taken from a study of T cells after yellow fever vaccination. Each CDR3 protein is one row after TCRdb ran MiXCR on the 5' RACE reads. The sample yields approximately 550,000 distinct CDR3 sequences, roughly 14% seen once. The sequence was obtained from a man aged 30-40 years who received the YFV17D yellow fever vaccine. Sequencing used PBMCs, obtained on the day of the yellow fever booster vaccination.

This CDR3 is CASSGQAALETQYF. CDR3 bases: TGCGCCAGCAGTGGACAGGCTGCTCTTGAGACCCAGTACTTC. The chain employs TRBV5-1 and TRBJ2-5; 7 positions agree with TRBD1. This CDR3 contains 14 residues. CDR1 is SGHRS and CDR2 is YFSETQ in the germline V gene. V lost 5 bases and J lost 5; bases outside the gene matches: 9.